These T cell receptor beta chains were read from a single sample in a study of blood T cells in healthy people across ages. TCRdb independently ran MiXCR on the 5' RACE reads; one entry per CDR3 protein. The sample lists approximately 1.5 million distinct CDR3 sequences, 40% to 45% occurring once. Sequences were obtained from blood. Receptor source: a woman aged 18-35 years in good health. CDR3s include the opening cysteine and the closing phenylalanine or tryptophan. The D gene is left open where the match is weak. Clone sizes are given selectively: once, few, many, or a class where the clone is expanded.

CDR3 length,clone size,V gene,D gene,J gene,CDR3 DNA,CDR3 protein
13,-,TRBV15,-,TRBJ2-1,TGTGCCACCAGCATGGGCTCCTACAATGAGCAGTTCTTC,CATSMGSYNEQFF
16,-,TRBV27,-,TRBJ2-7,TGTGCCAGCAGCTCTCGGCAACAGTACCCCTCCTACGAGCAGTACTTC,CASSSRQQYPSYEQYF
12,-,TRBV7-9,-,TRBJ2-2,TGTGCCAGCACCCCCTATCCTGGGGAGCTGTTTTTT,CASTPYPGELFF
13,-,TRBV2,TRBD1,TRBJ2-3,TGTGCCGTAGGGACAGAACACACAGATACGCAGTATTTT,CAVGTEHTDTQYF
14,-,TRBV6-5,-,TRBJ2-2,TGTGCCAGCAGTTACGTCTTCGGTACCGGGGAGCTGTTTTTT,CASSYVFGTGELFF
15,few,TRBV7-2,-,TRBJ2-1,TGTGCCAGCAGCTCCCGAGGGACGAAAGACGATGAGCAGTTCTTC,CASSSRGTKDDEQFF
17,large,TRBV4-3,TRBD2,TRBJ2-1,TGCGCCAGCAGCCACCCGACTAGCGGGAGTCGATTCTATGAGCAGTTCTTC,CASSHPTSGSRFYEQFF
13,few,TRBV3-1,-,TRBJ2-7,TGTGCCAGCAGCTCGGACAGTACCTACGAGCAGTACTTC,CASSSDSTYEQYF
12,-,TRBV20-1,-,TRBJ2-7,TGCAGTGCCACCGATGGCACTAACGAGCAGTACTTC,CSATDGTNEQYF
14,-,TRBV24-1,-,TRBJ2-5,TGTGCCACCAGTAATCCAAGGGTGATGGAGACCCAGTACTTC,CATSNPRVMETQYF
15,-,TRBV4-3,-,TRBJ2-1,TGCGCCAGCAGCCAAGATCGGAGGGACTCCTACGAGCAGTTCTTC,CASSQDRRDSYEQFF
16,-,TRBV6-6,TRBD1,TRBJ2-7,TGTGCCAGCAGTTACTCTCCCGCAGGGGGCTTTTACGAGCAGTACTTC,CASSYSPAGGFYEQYF
15,-,TRBV3-1,-,TRBJ1-2,TGTGCCAGCAGCCAAGTTGACAGCATAACCTATGGCTACACCTTC,CASSQVDSITYGYTF